This TCR beta chain was sequenced for a study of blood T cell repertoires in COVID-19. Study-level background: Collection of acute and convalescent COVID-19 samples took place in the United States, Italy and Spain. T cells, B-cell-depleted T cells, or PBMCs supplied cDNA or gDNA.

Under the authors' procedure: Counts of nucleated cells, estimated from reference gene primer amplification, were obtained. Some clones are missing from TCRdb's copy, which holds only in-frame ones; the method was immunoSEQ multiplex PCR. V, J and clone size derive from that table, while D and trimming were established from the DNA sequence. The sample contains hundreds of thousands of clones, approximately 85% of which appear only once. Symptom resolution, clearance, or two negative PCRs marked donors in Cohort 3 as recovered. This receptor was obtained from a woman in her 30s who had recovered from COVID-19. The sequenced material came from PBMCs or T cells enriched from blood (not recorded which).

As DNA, the CDR3 is TGTGCCAGCAGTGAAAGGGGTCTGATTGCAACTAATGAAAAACTGTTTTTT. This codes for CASSERGLIATNEKLFF. V usage is TRBV2 and J usage is TRBJ1-4; D is possibly TRBD1 (5 bases). The V gene lost 2 bases and the J gene lost 0 bases, with 13 bases spanning the gap. Germline values: CDR1 SNHLY, CDR2 FYNNEI. This CDR3 contains 17 residues.